This paragraph covers one T cell receptor (beta chain) sequence. Its antigen is as yet unknown. The data were obtained in a study of CD8 T cells in Susac syndrome. Study-level points and caveats: Individuals included in the TCR sequencing and HLA analysis were acknowledged by the study to be relatively few in number.

About 0.5 to 1 ug RNA was reverse transcribed with random hexamers. Multiplex PCR with immunoSEQ amplified the TCR beta CDR3 across 54 Vbeta and 13 Jbeta. One entry per CDR3 protein, called by TCRdb with MiXCR from the immunoSEQ multiplex PCR reads. The sample includes around 140,000 distinct CDR3 sequences, approximately 93% of them seen just once. Sequencing of TCR beta was carried out in blood CD8+ and CD4+ T cells. Healthy donors were controls matched for age and sex. V was pared by 6 bases and J by 3 bases, with 4 bases of the junction left unmatched. Germline V CDR1 and CDR2: DFQATT, SNEGSKA (reference sequence). The CDR3 has 13 amino acids.

J is TRBJ2-5 and V is TRBV20-1, with 10 bases fitting TRBD2. This sequence was found in a human donor in good health. The sample comprised CD4+ T cells from PBMCs. CDR3 nucleotides: TGCAGTGCCATCCTAGCGGGAGAAGAGACCCAGTACTTC. As protein: CSAILAGEETQYF.